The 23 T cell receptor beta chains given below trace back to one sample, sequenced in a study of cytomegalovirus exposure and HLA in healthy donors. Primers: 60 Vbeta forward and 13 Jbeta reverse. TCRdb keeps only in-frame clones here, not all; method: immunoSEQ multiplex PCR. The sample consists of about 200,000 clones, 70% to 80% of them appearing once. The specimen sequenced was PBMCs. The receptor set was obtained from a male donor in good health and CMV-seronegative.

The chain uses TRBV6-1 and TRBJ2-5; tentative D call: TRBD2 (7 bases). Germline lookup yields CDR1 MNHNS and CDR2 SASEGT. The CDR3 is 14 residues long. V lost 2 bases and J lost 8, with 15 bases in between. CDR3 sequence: CASSETGSGTTQYF. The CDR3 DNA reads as TGTGCCAGCAGTGAAACGGGGAGCGGGACAACCCAGTACTTC.

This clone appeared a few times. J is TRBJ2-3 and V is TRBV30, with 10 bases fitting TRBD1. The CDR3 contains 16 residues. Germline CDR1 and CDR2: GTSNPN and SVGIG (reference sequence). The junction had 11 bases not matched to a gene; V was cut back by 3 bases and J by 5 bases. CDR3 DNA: TGTGCCTGGAGGTCCGGGACAGGGGTACCCAGAGATACGCAGTATTTT. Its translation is CAWRSGTGVPRDTQYF.

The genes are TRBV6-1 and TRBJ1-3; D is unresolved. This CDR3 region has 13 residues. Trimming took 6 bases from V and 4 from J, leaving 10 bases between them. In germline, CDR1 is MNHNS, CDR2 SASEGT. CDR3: CASRGLPGNTIYF. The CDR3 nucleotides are TGTGCCAGCAGGGGCCTCCCGGGAAACACCATATATTTT.

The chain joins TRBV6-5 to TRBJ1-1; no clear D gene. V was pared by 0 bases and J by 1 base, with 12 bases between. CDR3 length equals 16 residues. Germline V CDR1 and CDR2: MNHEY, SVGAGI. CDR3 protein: CASSYSGVVGNTEAFF. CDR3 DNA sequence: TGTGCCAGCAGTTACTCCGGAGTCGTGGGGAACACTGAAGCTTTCTTT.

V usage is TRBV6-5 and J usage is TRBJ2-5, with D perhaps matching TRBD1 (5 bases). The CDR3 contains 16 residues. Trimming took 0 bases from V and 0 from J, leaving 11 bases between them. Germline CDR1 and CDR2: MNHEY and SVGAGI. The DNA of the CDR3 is TGTGCCAGCAGTTACTCGTCAGACAGCAACCAAGAGACCCAGTACTTC. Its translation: CASSYSSDSNQETQYF.

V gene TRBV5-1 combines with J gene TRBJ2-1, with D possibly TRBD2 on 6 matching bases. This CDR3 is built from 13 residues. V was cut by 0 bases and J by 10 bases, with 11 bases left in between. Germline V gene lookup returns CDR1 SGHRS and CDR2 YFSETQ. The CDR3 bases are TGCGCCAGCAGCTTGGCTAGCGTGGTCGAGCAGTTCTTC. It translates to CASSLASVVEQFF. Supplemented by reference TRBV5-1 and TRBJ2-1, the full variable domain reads KAGVTQTPRYLIKTRGQQVTLSCSPISGHRSVSWYQQTPGQGLQFLFEYFSETQRNKGNFPGRFSGRQFSNSRSEMNVSTLELGDSALYLCASSLASVVEQFFGPGTRLTVL.

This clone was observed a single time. CDR3 residues: CASSLGQGNFYEQYF. CDR3 nucleotides: TGCGCCAGCAGCCTCGGACAGGGGAATTTCTACGAGCAGTACTTC. The chain recombines TRBV5-1 with TRBJ2-7; 9 nucleotides agree with TRBD1. This CDR3 has 15 amino acids. From germline, CDR1 is SGHRS and CDR2 YFSETQ. Losses at the gene ends were 4 bases for V and 3 bases for J; bases not matched to a gene: 8. Full variable domain (rest looked up from reference TRBV5-1 and TRBJ2-7): KAGVTQTPRYLIKTRGQQVTLSCSPISGHRSVSWYQQTPGQGLQFLFEYFSETQRNKGNFPGRFSGRQFSNSRSEMNVSTLELGDSALYLCASSLGQGNFYEQYFGPGTRLTVT.

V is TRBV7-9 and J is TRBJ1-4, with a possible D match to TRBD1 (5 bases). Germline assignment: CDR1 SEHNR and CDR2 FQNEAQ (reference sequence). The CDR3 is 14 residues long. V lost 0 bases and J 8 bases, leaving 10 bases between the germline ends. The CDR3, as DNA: TGTGCCAGCAGCTTAGCGGGGGGAAACGAAAAACTGTTTTTT. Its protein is CASSLAGGNEKLFF.

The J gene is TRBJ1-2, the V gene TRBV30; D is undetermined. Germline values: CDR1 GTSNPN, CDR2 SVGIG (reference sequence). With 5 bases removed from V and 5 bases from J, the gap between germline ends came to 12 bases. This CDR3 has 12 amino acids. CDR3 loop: CAWGPYGYGYTF. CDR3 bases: TGTGCCTGGGGGCCTTATGGATATGGCTACACCTTC.

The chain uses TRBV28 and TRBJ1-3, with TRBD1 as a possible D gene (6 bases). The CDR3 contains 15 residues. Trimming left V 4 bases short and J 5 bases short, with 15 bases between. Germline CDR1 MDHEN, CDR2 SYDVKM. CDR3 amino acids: CASSSAGGSRNTIYF. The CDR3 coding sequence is TGTGCCAGCAGTTCCGCGGGGGGCTCAAGAAACACCATATATTTT.

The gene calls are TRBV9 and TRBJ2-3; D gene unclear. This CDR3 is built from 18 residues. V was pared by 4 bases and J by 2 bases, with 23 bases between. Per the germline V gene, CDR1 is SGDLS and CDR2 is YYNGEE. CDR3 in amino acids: CASSPAEAVRAFTDTQYF. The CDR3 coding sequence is TGTGCCAGCAGCCCAGCCGAGGCCGTGAGAGCCTTCACAGATACGCAGTATTTT.

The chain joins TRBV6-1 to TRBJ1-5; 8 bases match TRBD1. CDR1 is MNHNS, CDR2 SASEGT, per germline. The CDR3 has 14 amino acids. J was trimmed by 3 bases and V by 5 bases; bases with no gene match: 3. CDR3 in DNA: TGTGCCAGCAGTCTGACAGGGGACAATCAGCCCCAGCATTTT. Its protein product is CASSLTGDNQPQHF.

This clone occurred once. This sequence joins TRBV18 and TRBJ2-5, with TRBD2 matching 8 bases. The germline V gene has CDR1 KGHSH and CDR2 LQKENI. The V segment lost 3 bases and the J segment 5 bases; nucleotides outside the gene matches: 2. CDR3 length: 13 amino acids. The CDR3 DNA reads TGTGCCAGCTCACCTGGCGGGAGGGAGACCCAGTACTTC. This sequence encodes CASSPGGRETQYF.

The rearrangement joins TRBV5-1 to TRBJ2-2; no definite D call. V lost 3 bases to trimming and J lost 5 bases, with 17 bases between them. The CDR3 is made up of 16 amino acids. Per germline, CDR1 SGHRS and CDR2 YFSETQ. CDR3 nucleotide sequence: TGCGCCAGCAGCTCTACGGCCCGGAGTTTAACCGGGGAGCTGTTTTTT. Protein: CASSSTARSLTGELFF.

CDR3 amino acids: CASKNLGGRNTGELFF. The DNA of the CDR3 is TGTGCCAGTAAAAACCTCGGAGGGCGGAACACCGGGGAGCTGTTTTTT. This rearrangement joins TRBV19 to TRBJ2-2, with a possible D match to TRBD2 (6 bases). Looked up from germline, CDR1 is LNHDA and CDR2 is SQIVND (reference sequence). This CDR3 spans 16 amino acids. V dropped 7 bases and J dropped 1 base, with 16 bases sitting between them.

The CDR3 DNA sequence: TGTGCCAGCAGCCAAGTCGGGAGTCCCACCGGGGAGCTGTTTTTT. This sequence encodes CASSQVGSPTGELFF. The V and J genes are TRBV14 and TRBJ2-2, with D perhaps TRBD2 (6 bases). The germline gives CDR1 SGHDN, CDR2 FVKESK. The V gene lost 1 base and the J gene lost 4 bases, with 10 bases spanning the gap. The CDR3 has 15 amino acids.

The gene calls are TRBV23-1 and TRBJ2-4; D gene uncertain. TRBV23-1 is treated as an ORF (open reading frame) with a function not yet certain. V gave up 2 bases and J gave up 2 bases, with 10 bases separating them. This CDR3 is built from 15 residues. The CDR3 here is CASSQSVETKNIQYF. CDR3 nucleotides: TGCGCCAGCAGTCAAAGTGTCGAGACCAAAAACATTCAGTACTTC.

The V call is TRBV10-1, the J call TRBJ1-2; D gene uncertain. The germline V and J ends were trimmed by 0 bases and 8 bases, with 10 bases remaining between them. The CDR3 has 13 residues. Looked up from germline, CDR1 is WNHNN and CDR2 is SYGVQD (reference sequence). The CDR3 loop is CASSESRSAGYTF. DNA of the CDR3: TGCGCCAGCAGTGAGTCGAGGAGTGCGGGCTACACCTTC.

The CDR3 protein is CASSIRTGGLNEQYF. The CDR3 coding sequence is TGTGCCAGCAGTATCCGGACAGGGGGCTTGAACGAGCAGTACTTC. The rearrangement links TRBV27 to TRBJ2-7, with 11 nucleotides matching TRBD1. Germline CDR1 is MNHEY and CDR2 is SMNVEV (reference sequence). Losses at the gene ends were 5 bases for V and 5 bases for J; bases not matched to a gene: 8. The CDR3 is 15 amino acids.

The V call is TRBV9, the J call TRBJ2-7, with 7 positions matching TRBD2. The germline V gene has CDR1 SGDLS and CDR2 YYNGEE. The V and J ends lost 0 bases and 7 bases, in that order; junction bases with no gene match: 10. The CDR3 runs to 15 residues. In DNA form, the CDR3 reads TGTGCCAGCAGCGTAGAGGTGGGAGGGCTCAGGGAGCAGTACTTC. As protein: CASSVEVGGLREQYF.

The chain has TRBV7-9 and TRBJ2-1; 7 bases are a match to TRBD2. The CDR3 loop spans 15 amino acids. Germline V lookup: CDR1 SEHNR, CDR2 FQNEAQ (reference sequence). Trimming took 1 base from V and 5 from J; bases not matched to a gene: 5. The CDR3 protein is CASSLVSSGNNEQFF. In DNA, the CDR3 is TGTGCCAGCAGCTTAGTGTCTAGCGGAAACAATGAGCAGTTCTTC.

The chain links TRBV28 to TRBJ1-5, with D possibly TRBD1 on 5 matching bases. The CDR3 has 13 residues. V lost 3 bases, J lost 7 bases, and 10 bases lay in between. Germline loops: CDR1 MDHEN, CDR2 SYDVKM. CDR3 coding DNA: TGTGCCAGCAGTTTGGCAGGGTCACAGCCCCAGCATTTT. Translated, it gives CASSLAGSQPQHF.

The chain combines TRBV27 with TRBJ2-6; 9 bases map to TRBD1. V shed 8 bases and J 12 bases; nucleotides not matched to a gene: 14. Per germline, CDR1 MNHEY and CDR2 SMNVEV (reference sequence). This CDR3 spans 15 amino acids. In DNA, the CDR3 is TGTGCCAGCTCCCCAGGATCGGGACAGGGACCCGTCCTGACTTTC. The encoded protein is CASSPGSGQGPVLTF.